This TCR beta chain is from a study of blood T cell repertoires in COVID-19. Overall study: From the United States, Italy and Spain came samples of acute and convalescent COVID-19.

The repertoire was sequenced with immunoSEQ multiplex PCR; TCRdb's copy has only in-frame clones and lacks some. Among under 130,000 clones listed, about four fifths were seen once. Germline CDR1 MNHNS, CDR2 SASEGT. V gave up 3 bases and J gave up 1 base, with 7 bases separating them. The CDR3 runs to 15 residues. Sequenced: peripheral blood. This rearrangement joins TRBV6-1 to TRBJ2-6; D remains ambiguous. This receptor was identified in a woman between 65 and 79 years old with acute or convalescent COVID-19. Here the CDR3 reads CASSERKSGANVLTF. CDR3 sequence (DNA): TGTGCCAGCAGTGAGAGGAAATCTGGGGCCAACGTCCTGACTTTC.